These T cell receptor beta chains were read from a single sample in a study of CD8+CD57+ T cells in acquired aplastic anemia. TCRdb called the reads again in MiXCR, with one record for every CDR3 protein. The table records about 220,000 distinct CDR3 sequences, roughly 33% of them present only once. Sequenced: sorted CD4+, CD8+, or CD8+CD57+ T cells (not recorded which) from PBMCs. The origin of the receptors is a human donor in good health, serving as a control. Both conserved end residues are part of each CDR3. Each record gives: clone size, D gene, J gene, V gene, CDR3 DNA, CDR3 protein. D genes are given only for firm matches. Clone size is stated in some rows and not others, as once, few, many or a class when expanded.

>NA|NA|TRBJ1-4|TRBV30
TGTGCCTGGGGACGGATGGGGGTAGAAAAACTGTTTTTT
CAWGRMGVEKLFF
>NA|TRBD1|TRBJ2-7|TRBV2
TGTGCCAGCAGTGGGGACAGGGATTCTTACGAGCAGTACTTC
CASSGDRDSYEQYF
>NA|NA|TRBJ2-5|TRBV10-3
TGTGCCATCAGTGAAGGGTTCTTGGAGACCCGGTACTTC
CAISEGFLETRYF
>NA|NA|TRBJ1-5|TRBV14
TGTGCCAGCAGCCAAGGGTTGAGAAGCAATCAGCCCCAGCATTTT
CASSQGLRSNQPQHF
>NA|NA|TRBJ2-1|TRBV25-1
TGTGCCAGCAGTGAATCAAGGGGTGTCTACAATGAGCAGTTCTTC
CASSESRGVYNEQFF
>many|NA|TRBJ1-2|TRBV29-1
TGCAGCGGCGGCTATTCTAACTATGGCTACACCTTC
CSGGYSNYGYTF
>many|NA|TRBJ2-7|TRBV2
TGTGCCAGCAGTGTTGGGGCAGGGATCCGCGAGCAGTACTTC
CASSVGAGIREQYF
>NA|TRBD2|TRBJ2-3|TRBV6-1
TGTGCCTGCAGTCGTCAGCGGGGGGGCACAGATACGCAGTATTTT
CACSRQRGGTDTQYF
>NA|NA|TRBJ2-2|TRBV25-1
TGTACCAGCAGTGCATACGCGAACACCGGGGAACTGTTTTTT
CTSSAYANTGELFF
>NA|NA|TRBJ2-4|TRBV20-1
TGCAGTGTCACAAAAGGGGGGGCAGAAAACATTCAGTACTTC
CSVTKGGAENIQYF
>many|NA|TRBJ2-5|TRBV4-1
TGCGCCAGCAGCAAGGGAGAGACCCAGTACTTC
CASSKGETQYF
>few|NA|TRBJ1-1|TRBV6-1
TGTGCCAGCAGTCAACAGGCGGCGAACACTGAAGCTTTCTTT
CASSQQAANTEAFF
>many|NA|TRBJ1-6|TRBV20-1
TGCAGTGCTCCCGACGGGACGACTAATTCACCCCTCCACTTT
CSAPDGTTNSPLHF
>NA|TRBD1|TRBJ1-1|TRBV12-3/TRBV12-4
TGTGCCTCCGTGAGAGACCGGACAGGGACTGGTGAAGCTTTCTTT
CASVRDRTGTGEAFF
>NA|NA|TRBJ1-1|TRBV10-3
TGTGCCATCGGATTGGGCACTGAAGCTTTCTTT
CAIGLGTEAFF
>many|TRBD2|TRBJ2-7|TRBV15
TGTGCCACCAGCGGGGGACTAGCGGGAGTCTTCTACGAGCAGTACTTC
CATSGGLAGVFYEQYF
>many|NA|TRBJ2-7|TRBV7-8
TGTGCCAGCAGCTGGGGCCCGGCACCTTGGGAGCAGTACTTC
CASSWGPAPWEQYF
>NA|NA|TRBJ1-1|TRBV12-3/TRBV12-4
TGTGCCAGCAGTGCTCAGTCGAACACTGAAGCTTTCTTT
CASSAQSNTEAFF
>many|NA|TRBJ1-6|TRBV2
TGTGCCAGCAGTGAGCACCGGAATAATTCACCCCTCCACTTT
CASSEHRNNSPLHF
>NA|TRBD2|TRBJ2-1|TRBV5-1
TGCGCCAGCAGCTTGATTTTAGCGGGAGATGAGCAGTTCTTC
CASSLILAGDEQFF
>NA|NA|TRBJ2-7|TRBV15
TGTGCCACCAGCAGAGATTACAGAAACTACGAGCAGTACTTC
CATSRDYRNYEQYF
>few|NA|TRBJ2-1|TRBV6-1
TGTGCCAGCAGTCAACAGAACCAAGCCTACAATGAGCAGTTCTTC
CASSQQNQAYNEQFF
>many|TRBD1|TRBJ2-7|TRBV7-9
TGTGCCAGCAGCCCAGCCCGCAGGACAGGGACCTACGAGCAGTACTTC
CASSPARRTGTYEQYF
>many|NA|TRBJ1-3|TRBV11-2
TGTGCCAGCAGCTTAATACCTCAGGGTTGGTCTGGAAACACCATATATTTT
CASSLIPQGWSGNTIYF
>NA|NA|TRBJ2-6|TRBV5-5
TGTGCCAGCAGCTTTATGGGTACCGGGGCCAACGTCCTGACTTTC
CASSFMGTGANVLTF
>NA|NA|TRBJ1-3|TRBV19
TGTGCCAGTAGTCTCTCGACTGGAAGCTCTGGAAACACCATATATTTT
CASSLSTGSSGNTIYF
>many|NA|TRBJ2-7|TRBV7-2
TGTGCCAGCAGCTTAGGTAACAGGGTCTACGAGCAGTACTTC
CASSLGNRVYEQYF
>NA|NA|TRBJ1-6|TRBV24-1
TGTGCCACCAGTGATTCTGGGGCGAATTCACCCCTCCACTTT
CATSDSGANSPLHF
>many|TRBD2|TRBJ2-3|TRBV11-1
TGTGCCAGCAGCGGGACTAAGCGGGGGGGCTTAAGCACAGATACGCAGTATTTT
CASSGTKRGGLSTDTQYF
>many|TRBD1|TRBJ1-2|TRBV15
TGTGCCACCAGCAGAGCGGGACAGGGGGATTACTACACCTTC
CATSRAGQGDYYTF
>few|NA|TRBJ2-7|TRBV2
TGTGCCAGCTCACCTTACACCTCCTACGAGCAGTACTTC
CASSPYTSYEQYF
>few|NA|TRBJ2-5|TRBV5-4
TGTGCCAGCAGCTTGGTAGGGCTCCAAGAGACCCAGTACTTC
CASSLVGLQETQYF
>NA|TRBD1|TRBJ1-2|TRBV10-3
TGTGCCATCACGGGGACAGGGGCCAACTATGGCTACACCTTC
CAITGTGANYGYTF
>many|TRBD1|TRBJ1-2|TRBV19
TGTGCCAGTAGTATTTCGGGACAGAGTAACTATGGCTACACCTTC
CASSISGQSNYGYTF
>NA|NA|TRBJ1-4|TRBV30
TGTGCCTGGAGTGTTGGAGGAGCGAGTGAAAAACTGTTTTTT
CAWSVGGASEKLFF
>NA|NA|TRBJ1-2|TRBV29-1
TGCAGCGTTGATAAGGGGATTCGGGGCTACACCTTC
CSVDKGIRGYTF
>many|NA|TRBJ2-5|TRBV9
TGTGCCAGCAGCGTAGCTACTTGGGAGACCCAGTACTTC
CASSVATWETQYF
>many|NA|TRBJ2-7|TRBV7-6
TGTGCCAGCAGCTCGTACCCCTTGGGTGCTCCCGAGCAGTACTTC
CASSSYPLGAPEQYF
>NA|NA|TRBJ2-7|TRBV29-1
TGCAGCGTCGTGGGTGACAGGCCGACCTCCTACGAGCAGTACTTC
CSVVGDRPTSYEQYF
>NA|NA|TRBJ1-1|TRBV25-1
TGTGCCAGCGCCGCGGGGGTGACTGAAGCTTTCTTT
CASAAGVTEAFF
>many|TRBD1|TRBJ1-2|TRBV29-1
TGCAGCGTTTCCCCAGGGGGTGGTAACTATGGCTACACCTTC
CSVSPGGGNYGYTF
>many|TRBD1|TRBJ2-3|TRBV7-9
TGTGCCAGCAGCTTGCACCGGGACAGGGGTAGCCAAGGGGGCCAGTATTTT
CASSLHRDRGSQGGQYF
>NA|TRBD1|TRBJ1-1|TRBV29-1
TGCAGCGTTGAGCGAACAGGGGGGGATGCTTTCTTT
CSVERTGGDAFF
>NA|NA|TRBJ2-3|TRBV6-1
TGTGCCAGCAGTGGTCGAGGAGCCACAGATACGCAGTATTTT
CASSGRGATDTQYF
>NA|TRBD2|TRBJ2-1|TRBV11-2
TGTGCCAGCAGCACACGGACTAGCTTAGTGGGGGACGAGCAGTTCTTC
CASSTRTSLVGDEQFF
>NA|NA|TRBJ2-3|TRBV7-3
TGTGCCAGCAGCTTAACCGCAGGGTCAATTACGCAGTATTTT
CASSLTAGSITQYF